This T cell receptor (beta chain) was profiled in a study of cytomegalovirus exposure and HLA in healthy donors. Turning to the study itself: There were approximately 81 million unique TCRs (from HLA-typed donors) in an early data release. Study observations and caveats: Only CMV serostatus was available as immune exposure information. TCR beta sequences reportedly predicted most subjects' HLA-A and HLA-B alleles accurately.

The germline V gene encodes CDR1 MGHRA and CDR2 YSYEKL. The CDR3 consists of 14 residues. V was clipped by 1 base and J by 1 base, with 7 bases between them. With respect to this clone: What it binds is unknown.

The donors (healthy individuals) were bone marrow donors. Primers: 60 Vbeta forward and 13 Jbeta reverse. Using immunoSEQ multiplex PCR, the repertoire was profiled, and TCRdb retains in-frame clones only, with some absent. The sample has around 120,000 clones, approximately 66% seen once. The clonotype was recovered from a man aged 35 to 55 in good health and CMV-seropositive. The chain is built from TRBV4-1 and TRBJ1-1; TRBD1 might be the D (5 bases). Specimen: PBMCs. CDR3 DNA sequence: TGCGCCAGCAGCCAAGGGCAGGGGAACACTGAAGCTTTCTTT. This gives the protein CASSQGQGNTEAFF.